This TCR beta chain came from a study of CD8+CD57+ T cells in acquired aplastic anemia. On the study more broadly: Roughly 3.1 ug was the average amount of DNA from sorted CD4+ and CD8+ cells. Read counts for CD4+ cells (from healthy donors) averaged about 10.8 million.

This clonotype has ten or more counts. The V end was cut by 2 bases, the J end by 3 bases, with 11 bases between. CDR1 is DFQATT and CDR2 is SNEGSKA in the germline V gene (reference sequence). This CDR3 contains 13 residues. Investigators profiled TCR beta VDJ and CDR3 from genomic DNA template. TCRdb called the reads again in MiXCR, with one record for every CDR3 protein. The repertoire holds some 70,000 distinct CDR3 sequences, with approximately 51% as singletons. This chain connects TRBV20-1 to TRBJ2-7; D is ambiguous. The clonotype was recovered from a human donor in good health, serving as a control. Sequencing was performed on sorted CD4+, CD8+, or CD8+CD57+ T cells (not recorded which) from PBMCs. The CDR3: CSARSESDYEQYF. CDR3 sequence (DNA): TGCAGTGCTAGATCTGAATCAGACTACGAGCAGTACTTC.